The 32 T cell receptor beta chains below were found in one sample sequenced in a study of CD8+CD57+ T cells in acquired aplastic anemia. Profiling of TCR beta VDJ combinations and CDR3 sequences used genomic DNA as template. Using its own MiXCR run on the reads, TCRdb lists one record per CDR3 protein. The table lists 270,000 or so distinct CDR3 sequences, 82% of them singletons, with 40% to 50% in the top ten. Patients who underwent sequencing had shown CD8+CD57+ cell expansion by flow cytometry. Sequences were obtained from sorted CD4+, CD8+, or CD8+CD57+ T cells (not recorded which) from PBMCs. The receptors derive from a human donor with aplastic anemia.

On this clonotype itself: Compared with germline, one end of the junction differs, possibly owing to a read error. The chain recombines TRBV10-3 with TRBJ1-1, with 11 bases that match TRBD1. Germline loops: CDR1 ENHRY, CDR2 SYGVKD. CDR3 length: 15 residues. DNA for the CDR3: TGTGCCAGCAGTCCAAGGACAGGGGGCGACACTGAAGCTTTCTTT. Translation: CASSPRTGGDTEAFF.

The J gene is TRBJ2-5, the V gene TRBV18; D is unresolved. Germline loops: CDR1 KGHSH, CDR2 LQKENI. The V end was cut by 3 bases, the J end by 4 bases, with 9 bases between. This CDR3 has 13 amino acids. CDR3 nucleotide sequence: TGTGCCAGCTCACCGGTGGGGATAGAGACCCAGTACTTC. Protein product: CASSPVGIETQYF. Filled out from reference TRBV18 and TRBJ2-5, the complete variable domain reads NAGVMQNPRHLVRRRGQEARLRCSPMKGHSHVYWYRQLPEEGLKFMVYLQKENIIDESGMPKERFSAEFPKEGPSILRIQQVVRGDSAAYFCASSPVGIETQYFGPGTRLLVL.

V and J are TRBV7-9 and TRBJ1-1; no definite D call. CDR1 and CDR2 from the germline V gene are SEHNR and FQNEAQ (reference sequence). V lost 3 bases and J lost 5, with 13 bases in between. CDR3 length: 14 amino acids. The CDR3 DNA sequence: TGTGCCAGCAGCTTGGAGGTGGGCGGGACTGAAGCTTTCTTT. It translates to CASSLEVGGTEAFF.

This clonotype came up once. This sequence joins TRBV2 and TRBJ2-7, with 9 bases lining up with TRBD1. The CDR3 is 14 residues long. Germline trimming cut 4 bases from V and 3 bases from J; bases unmatched to any gene: 4. Germline V lookup: CDR1 SNHLY, CDR2 FYNNEI. The CDR3 bases are TGTGCCAGCAGTGGTCGACAGGGGGGCTACGAGCAGTACTTC. It is translated as CASSGRQGGYEQYF.

This clonotype was seen once. The chain recombines TRBV12-3 or TRBV12-4 with TRBJ1-1; possible D gene TRBD1, 6 bases. The CDR3 is 15 residues long. Between the trimmed V and J ends, which lost 11 bases and 1 base, there was a span of 20 bases. CDR3 sequence reads: CAPREDLTGNTEAFF. The DNA for the CDR3 is TGTGCCCCAAGAGAAGATCTGACAGGGAACACTGAAGCTTTCTTT.

This clonotype was found once. This CDR3 fails to terminate in the conserved phenylalanine or tryptophan, so it likely reflects a read error. It is unclear where the CDR3 begins or ends on the DNA, so no DNA is shown, and the CDR3 is as TCRdb lists it. V usage is TRBV2 and J usage is TRBJ2-6; the table calls TRBD1, which could not be checked here. The CDR3 is 16 residues long, counting both termini. Germline V lookup: CDR1 SNHLY, CDR2 FYNNEI. This CDR3 reads CASRFAGTYAPNFGTC.

Worth noting for this clonotype: One junction end does not reproduce the germline sequence, and a read error may be involved. V and J are TRBV5-5 and TRBJ2-3; weak D call: TRBD1 (5 bases). Germline-derived CDR1 and CDR2 are SGHKS and YYEKEE (reference sequence). CDR3 length equals 12 residues. DNA of the CDR3: TGTGCCAGCAGCTCGGAGACAGATACGCAGTATTTC. Translating it yields CASSSETDTQYF.

This clonotype appeared many times. A read error may be the cause here, since a much bigger clone is one base away. The chain links TRBV7-8 to TRBJ2-3, with D possibly being TRBD2 (6 bases). Germline CDR1 SGHVS, CDR2 FQNEAQ. This CDR3 has 13 amino acids. The CDR3 loop is CASSLAGGPDKQF. The CDR3 DNA follows: TGTGCCAGCAGCTTAGCGGGAGGTCCCGATAAGCAGTTT.

This clonotype was recorded a few times. The V and J genes are TRBV11-3 and TRBJ2-1; D is possibly TRBD2 (7 bases). CDR3 length: 16 residues. Germline CDR1 and CDR2: SGHNT and YENEEA. With 8 bases removed from V and 8 bases from J, the gap between germline ends came to 25 bases. CDR3 residues: CASSRQANGGSDEQFF. The CDR3 DNA follows: TGTGCCAGCTCAAGACAGGCCAACGGGGGGAGCGATGAGCAGTTCTTC.

The CDR3 is CAIMTGALNTGELFF. The CDR3 DNA follows: TGTGCCATCATGACAGGGGCACTGAACACCGGGGAGCTGTTTTTT. The V gene is TRBV10-3, the J gene TRBJ2-2; 8 bases are a match to TRBD1. Germline V gives CDR1 ENHRY, CDR2 SYGVKD. The CDR3 length is 15 residues. The V gene end was trimmed by 7 bases and the J gene end by 1 base; junction bases not matched to a gene: 5.

V usage is TRBV7-8 and J usage is TRBJ1-1, with TRBD1 matching over 10 bases. After removal of 0 bases from V and 5 bases from J, the junction contained 6 bases not matched to a gene. CDR3 length: 16 amino acids. CDR1 is SGHVS, CDR2 FQNEAQ, per germline. The CDR3, as DNA: TGTGCCAGCAGCTTAGCGGGGACAGGGGTTACGACTGAAGCTTTCTTT. This translates into CASSLAGTGVTTEAFF.

Details on this clonotype: A read error may account for a junction end that differs from germline. The genes are TRBV5-1 and TRBJ2-3; TRBD2 agrees at 8 bases. Germline values: CDR1 SGHRS, CDR2 YFSETQ. The length of the CDR3 is 14 residues. Here the CDR3 DNA reads TGTGCCAGCAGCTTAGGACTAGCTCAAGATACGCAGTATTTT. Translation gives CASSLGLAQDTQYF.

A note on this clonotype: The CDR3 carries no conserved terminal phenylalanine or tryptophan, so it likely arises from a read error. The DNA is omitted, as the CDR3 cannot be located on it reliably, and the CDR3 follows TCRdb's listing. The chain couples TRBV2 to TRBJ1-2. 15 amino acids form the CDR3, both terminal residues included. CDR1 is SNHLY, CDR2 FYNNEI, per germline. The CDR3 protein is CASSSLGLTEQFFGP.

The V and J genes are TRBV5-1 and TRBJ2-1, with 8 positions matching TRBD1. V lost 4 bases and J lost 12; bases outside the gene matches: 9. CDR3 size: 13 residues. Germline V gene sequence: CDR1 SGHRS, CDR2 YFSETQ. The CDR3 sequence: CASSTGGNSPQFF. CDR3 nucleotide sequence: TGCGCCAGCAGCACAGGGGGAAATTCACCGCAGTTCTTC.

Details on this clonotype: The CDR3 end shows no conserved phenylalanine or tryptophan, and so a read error is likely. Because the CDR3's place on the DNA is in doubt, the DNA is left out and the CDR3 is given as listed by TCRdb. This chain connects TRBV7-9 to TRBJ2-3; the table assigns TRBD1, which was not confirmed against the DNA. The CDR3 totals 13 residues, both ends included. Germline CDR1 and CDR2: SEHNR and FQNEAQ (reference sequence). The CDR3 here is CASGDGGTDTEYY.

As for this clonotype: One junction end disagrees with the germline gene, perhaps due to a read error. This chain links TRBV2 with TRBJ1-1; D unresolved. The CDR3 has 14 amino acids. Germline assignment: CDR1 SNHLY and CDR2 FYNNEI. CDR3 sequence reads: CGSVKVAEKTEAFF. The CDR3 DNA follows: TGTGGCAGCGTAAAGGTTGCGGAGAAGACTGAAGCTTTCTTT. Full variable domain (missing parts from reference TRBV2 and TRBJ1-1): EPEVTQTPSHQVTQMGQEVILRCVPISNHLYFYWYRQILGQKVEFLVSFYNNEISEKSEIFDDQFSVERPDGSNFTLKIRSTKLEDSAMYFCGSVKVAEKTEAFFGQGTRLTVV.

As concerns this clonotype: One junction end does not reproduce the germline sequence, and a read error may be involved. The chain uses TRBV7-8 and TRBJ2-3; D is perhaps TRBD1 (5 bases). This CDR3 is 14 amino acids long. Germline CDR1 reads SGHVS; CDR2 reads FQNEAQ. The CDR3 here is CASSLAPDATALSF. CDR3 DNA sequence: TGTGCCAGCAGCTTAGCTCCAGACGCGACAGCCCTTTCCTTT.

On this clonotype itself: One junction end disagrees with the germline gene, perhaps due to a read error. The V and J genes are TRBV15 and TRBJ2-3; D is perhaps TRBD1 or TRBD2 (5 bases each). The germline V gene encodes CDR1 LNHNV and CDR2 YYDKDF (reference sequence). This CDR3 contains 13 residues. The CDR3: CATSGRGTDAQYF. The CDR3 coding sequence is TGTGCCACCAGCGGCCGGGGCACAGATGCGCAGTATTTT.

This chain joins TRBV29-1 and TRBJ1-5; 9 bases agree with TRBD1. This CDR3 contains 14 residues. In germline, CDR1 is SQVTM, CDR2 ANQGSEA. Germline trimming cut 6 bases from V and 2 bases from J; bases unmatched to any gene: 5. CDR3: CSVRTGVGNQPQHF. The CDR3 coding sequence is TGCAGCGTACGGACAGGGGTAGGCAATCAGCCCCAGCATTTT.

A remark on this clonotype: The CDR3 ends on some other residue instead of the conserved phenylalanine or tryptophan, so this is likely a read error. No DNA is shown, since the ends of the CDR3 on it are uncertain; the CDR3 is the one TCRdb lists. This chain joins TRBV7-2 and TRBJ2-3; the table's D call TRBD2 went unverified against the DNA. Germline CDR1 reads SGHTA; CDR2 reads FQGNSA. The CDR3 totals 13 residues, both ends included. The CDR3 sequence: CASRPGGPEKVYI.

V usage is TRBV9 and J usage is TRBJ1-4; no definite D call. Germline CDR1 reads SGDLS; CDR2 reads YYNGEE. The CDR3 spans 17 residues. The V gene lost 5 bases and the J gene lost 7 bases, with 24 bases spanning the gap. Here the CDR3 reads CASSVASDTQIIEKLFF. The CDR3 DNA is TGTGCCAGCAGTGTGGCTTCCGATACGCAAATTATTGAAAAACTGTTTTTT.

To note about this clonotype: A single base separates this from a much larger clone, so it may be a read error. This chain connects TRBV5-1 to TRBJ1-3; D is uncertain. CDR3 length: 16 amino acids. The V end was cut by 4 bases, the J end by 0 bases, with 14 bases between. Germline V gene lookup returns CDR1 SGHRS and CDR2 YFSETQ. CDR3 loop: CASSPGSMSSGNTIYF. In DNA form, the CDR3 reads TGCGCCAGCAGCCCGGGCAGCATGAGCTCTGGAAACACCATATATTTT.

The table lists this clonotype with a few counts. This sequence joins TRBV5-8 and TRBJ2-5, with D possibly being TRBD1 (6 bases). V lost 5 bases to trimming and J lost 3 bases, with 17 bases between them. Per germline, CDR1 SGHTS and CDR2 YDEGEE. The CDR3 sequence is 15 residues long. CDR3 bases: TGTGCCAGCAGTATAGCCAACGGGACAAAAGAGACCCAGTACTTC. Amino acids: CASSIANGTKETQYF.

This clonotype was recorded at least ten times. Since a much larger clone is just one base distant, this may be a read error. V is TRBV7-8 and J is TRBJ1-2; D uncertain. Germline lookup yields CDR1 SGHVS and CDR2 FQNEAQ. Trimming left V 0 bases short and J 11 bases short, with 22 bases between. CDR3 size: 16 residues. The CDR3 loop reads CASSLAGGRDTQYYTF. The CDR3 nucleotides read TGTGCCAGCAGCTTAGCGGGAGGTCGCGATACGCAGTATTACACCTTC.

The CDR3 region is CASSVEDCPLEKSEAFF. In DNA form, the CDR3 reads TGTGCCAGCAGCGTAGAGGACTGTCCCTTGGAGAAGTCTGAAGCTTTCTTT. V gene TRBV7-2 combines with J gene TRBJ1-1; D call uncertain. Germline V CDR1 and CDR2: SGHTA, FQGNSA. The CDR3 contains 17 residues. V shed 5 bases and J shed 6 bases, with 25 bases lying between them. The full variable domain, with the rest looked up from reference TRBV7-2 and TRBJ1-1, is GAGVSQSPSNKVTEKGKDVELRCDPISGHTALYWYRQSLGQGLEFLIYFQGNSAPDKSGLPSDRFSAERTGGSVSTLTIQRTQQEDSAVYLCASSVEDCPLEKSEAFFGQGTRLTVV.

This clonotype was detected only a few times. The genes are TRBV10-3 and TRBJ2-5; D is unclear. Per germline, CDR1 ENHRY and CDR2 SYGVKD. There are 14 residues in the CDR3. Between the trimmed V and J ends, which lost 2 bases and 0 bases, there was a span of 7 bases. CDR3 sequence reads: CAISEGRNQETQYF. CDR3 nucleotide sequence: TGTGCCATCAGTGAGGGCAGGAACCAAGAGACCCAGTACTTC.

V is TRBV11-3 and J is TRBJ2-3; D call uncertain. Trimming shortened V by 1 base and J by 10 bases, and 15 bases separated the two germline ends. Germline loops: CDR1 SGHNT, CDR2 YENEEA. The CDR3 has 14 residues. CDR3 DNA sequence: TGTGCCAGCAGCTTAGCTCTGAGACCCGATGCGCAGTATTTT. This translates into CASSLALRPDAQYF.

A note on this clonotype: The junction and the germline gene differ at one end; a read error may be behind it. The J gene is TRBJ2-3, the V gene TRBV7-2; 7 nucleotides align to TRBD2. The CDR3 runs 14 residues. Germline lookup yields CDR1 SGHTA and CDR2 FQGNSA. Written as DNA, the CDR3 is TGTGCCAGCAGCTTAGCGGGAGGGCCAGATACGCAGGAGTTT. Amino acids: CASSLAGGPDTQEF.

To note about this clonotype: Since the CDR3 does not end with the conserved phenylalanine or tryptophan, this likely comes from a read error. No DNA is shown, since the ends of the CDR3 on it are uncertain; the CDR3 is the one TCRdb lists. The chain has TRBV9 and TRBJ2-3; the table calls TRBD2, which could not be checked here. Germline V gene sequence: CDR1 SGDLS, CDR2 YYNGEE. The CDR3 is 13 residues long, counting both termini. CDR3 in amino acids: CASSYRLAGHKYL.

This chain links TRBV10-3 with TRBJ1-5; possible D gene TRBD1, 6 bases. The CDR3 is made up of 13 amino acids. Trimming took 5 bases from V and 4 from J, leaving 9 bases between them. Germline values: CDR1 ENHRY, CDR2 SYGVKD. The CDR3 sequence is CAISLDRNQPQHF. CDR3 DNA: TGTGCCATCAGTCTAGACAGGAATCAGCCCCAGCATTTT.

V usage is TRBV7-2 and J usage is TRBJ2-1; 8 bases fit TRBD1. Losses at the gene ends were 5 bases for V and 6 bases for J; bases not matched to a gene: 9. Germline V gene data show CDR1 as SGHTA and CDR2 as FQGNSA. CDR3 size: 15 residues. The CDR3: CASSIYQQGGNEQFF. The CDR3 DNA reads TGTGCCAGCAGCATCTATCAACAGGGGGGCAATGAGCAGTTCTTC.

A single count supports this clonotype. This rearrangement joins TRBV5-4 to TRBJ1-2; possible D gene TRBD1, 5 bases. Germline V gene data show CDR1 as SGHNT and CDR2 as YYREEE (reference sequence). Trimming cost V 2 bases and J 9 bases, with 23 bases left between them. The CDR3 is made up of 16 amino acids. CDR3 in DNA: TGTGCCAGCAGCTTTGCTAGGGACGGGCTCGTATATAGCTACACCTTC. Translation gives CASSFARDGLVYSYTF.